Below are 22 T cell receptor beta chains sequenced from a single sample in a study of early T cells in non-severe SARS-CoV-2 infection. From the 5' RACE reads, TCRdb called clonotypes with MiXCR, one entry per CDR3 protein. The data show more than 65,000 distinct CDR3 sequences, 10% to 15% seen once. The source material was whole blood. These receptors were taken from an adult who was a healthcare worker with PCR-confirmed SARS-CoV-2 infection or an uninfected control (not recorded which).

CDR3: CASGISNQPQHF. DNA of the CDR3: TGTGCCAGCGGCATTAGCAATCAGCCCCAGCATTTT. This chain links TRBV28 with TRBJ1-5; D not certain. Trimming left V 8 bases short and J 0 bases short, with 5 bases between. CDR1 MDHEN and CDR2 SYDVKM come from the germline V gene. The CDR3 has 12 amino acids. Full variable domain (remainder filled in from reference TRBV28 and TRBJ1-5): DVKVTQSSRYLVKRTGEKVFLECVQDMDHENMFWYRQDPGLGLRLIYFSYDVKMKEKGDIPEGYSVSREKKERFSLILESASTNQTSMYLCASGISNQPQHFGDGTRLSIL.

This clonotype was seen ten or more times. The chain combines TRBV13 with TRBJ1-2; D is ambiguous. Germline V gives CDR1 PRHDT, CDR2 FYEKMQ (reference sequence). This CDR3 spans 13 amino acids. V was clipped by 0 bases and J by 2 bases, with 4 bases between them. CDR3 residues: CASSLGRNYGYTF. The CDR3 bases are TGTGCCAGCAGCTTAGGCAGGAACTATGGCTACACCTTC. Using reference TRBV13 and TRBJ1-2 for the parts outside the CDR3, the full variable domain is AAGVIQSPRHLIKEKRETATLKCYPIPRHDTVYWYQQGPGQDPQFLISFYEKMQSDKGSIPDRFSAQQFSDYHSELNMSSLELGDSALYFCASSLGRNYGYTFGSGTRLTVV.

Here the CDR3 DNA reads TGTGCCAGCAGCGGGACAGCAACCCTTCCTGAGCAGTTCTTC. Protein sequence: CASSGTATLPEQFF. The genes are TRBV12-3 or TRBV12-4 and TRBJ2-1; 7 positions agree with TRBD1. V was pared by 6 bases and J by 9 bases, with 11 bases of the junction left unmatched. The CDR3 loop spans 14 amino acids.

This clonotype was observed many times. The V gene is TRBV10-3, the J gene TRBJ2-1, with a possible D match to TRBD2 (6 bases). The V gene's germline CDR1 is ENHRY and CDR2 SYGVKD. Trimming removed 10 bases at V and 1 base at J, with 20 bases between. The CDR3 is made up of 16 amino acids. This chain's CDR3 is CATPVWRDGSYNEQFF. In nucleotides, the CDR3 is TGTGCCACCCCCGTGTGGCGGGATGGATCCTACAATGAGCAGTTCTTC.

In this sample, this clonotype turned up a few times. Sequence at one end of the junction differs from germline and may be a read error. The chain links TRBV29-1 to TRBJ2-7; 10 nucleotides align to TRBD1. CDR3 length: 13 amino acids. Germline V gene sequence: CDR1 SQVTM, CDR2 ANQGSEA. For the CDR3, the DNA is TGCAGCGCCATGACAGGGGGCTCCAACGAGCAGTACTTC. This codes for CSAMTGGSNEQYF.

This clonotype occurred a few times. This sequence joins TRBV7-6 and TRBJ2-7; tentative D call: TRBD1 (5 bases). CDR3 length: 13 amino acids. The germline gives CDR1 SGHVS, CDR2 FNYEAQ. V shed 6 bases and J shed 4 bases, with 13 bases lying between them. CDR3 amino acids: CASSWQGSYEQYF. In DNA form, the CDR3 reads TGTGCCAGCAGTTGGCAGGGATCTTACGAGCAGTACTTC. Variable domain in full (rest from reference TRBV7-6 and TRBJ2-7): GAGVSQSPRYKVTKRGQDVALRCDPISGHVSLYWYRQALGQGPEFLTYFNYEAQQDKSGLPNDRFSAERPEGSISTLTIQRTEQRDSAMYRCASSWQGSYEQYFGPGTRLTVT.

The chain links TRBV5-1 to TRBJ1-1; a weak D match, TRBD1 (6 bases). V was pared by 3 bases and J by 4 bases, with 10 bases between. This CDR3 spans 13 amino acids. Per the germline V gene, CDR1 is SGHRS and CDR2 is YFSETQ. The CDR3 nucleotides are TGCGCCAGCAGCTCTACAGGGACCACTGAAGCTTTCTTT. It yields the protein CASSSTGTTEAFF.

The genes are TRBV7-9 and TRBJ2-3, with D possibly being TRBD1 or TRBD2 (5 bases each). Trimming removed 7 bases at V and 5 bases at J, with 16 bases between. The CDR3 consists of 14 residues. Germline CDR1 is SEHNR and CDR2 is FQNEAQ (reference sequence). In DNA form, the CDR3 reads TGTGCCAGCACCCGCCGGGACCCCCAAGATACGCAGTATTTT. Its translation is CASTRRDPQDTQYF.

A remark on this clonotype: A single base separates this from a much larger clone, so it may be a read error. The chain joins TRBV12-3 or TRBV12-4 to TRBJ1-2; maybe TRBD1 (5 bases). The CDR3 consists of 15 residues. V was cut by 5 bases and J by 3 bases, with 16 bases left in between. CDR3: CASSPSWRGDYGYTF. CDR3 DNA: TGTGCCAGCAGTCCGTCGTGGAGGGGCGACTATGGCTACACCTTC.

This clonotype was counted ten times or more. Germline is not matched at one junction end, which may reflect a read error. V gene TRBV7-2 combines with J gene TRBJ1-6; 8 bases are shared with TRBD1. Germline CDR1 reads SGHTA; CDR2 reads FQGNSA. CDR3 length equals 14 residues. CDR3 nucleotides: TGTGCCAGCAGCTCAGACAGGGGTACCTCACCCCTCCATTTT. It yields the protein CASSSDRGTSPLHF.

This clonotype has ten or more counts. The chain is built from TRBV28 and TRBJ1-2; TRBD1 aligns across 7 bases. The V gene's germline CDR1 is MDHEN and CDR2 SYDVKM. V dropped 4 bases and J dropped 3; count of bases not matched to a gene: 8. The CDR3 length is 15 residues. CDR3: CASSSGTAWDYGYTF. In DNA, the CDR3 is TGTGCCAGCAGTTCTGGGACAGCCTGGGACTATGGCTACACCTTC.

This clonotype occurred a few times. CDR3 nucleotide sequence: TGTGCCAGCAGCTTAGGGAGGAACTCCTACGAGCAGTACTTC. Its translation: CASSLGRNSYEQYF. This chain connects TRBV7-2 to TRBJ2-7; D perhaps matches TRBD2 (5 bases). V was cut by 1 base and J by 0 bases, with 7 bases left in between. Germline V lookup: CDR1 SGHTA, CDR2 FQGNSA. This CDR3 has 14 amino acids.

This clonotype has ten or more counts. The chain carries TRBV28 and TRBJ2-3; D unclear. The CDR3 has 13 residues. Germline CDR1 and CDR2: MDHEN and SYDVKM. The V end was cut by 3 bases, the J end by 5 bases, with 9 bases between. CDR3 nucleotide sequence: TGTGCCAGCAGTTTCACCCCGAAAGATACGCAGTATTTT. Its protein product is CASSFTPKDTQYF.

The chain carries TRBV7-2 and TRBJ2-7; either TRBD1 or TRBD2 may supply D (5 bases each). The CDR3 covers 15 residues. The V end was cut by 0 bases, the J end by 3 bases, with 12 bases between. The germline CDR1 and CDR2 sequences are SGHTA and FQGNSA. CDR3 protein: CASSLAVEGNYEQYF. The CDR3 bases are TGTGCCAGCAGCTTAGCGGTAGAGGGGAACTACGAGCAGTACTTC.

This clonotype has at least ten counts. The CDR3 DNA follows: TGTGCCAGCAGTTCAACTAGCGGCTCCTACAATGAGCAGTTCTTC. Protein product: CASSSTSGSYNEQFF. This rearrangement joins TRBV12-3 or TRBV12-4 to TRBJ2-1; 8 bases line up with TRBD2. V dropped 4 bases and J dropped 0; count of bases not matched to a gene: 2. The CDR3 is 15 amino acids.

This clonotype appeared many times. V usage is TRBV30 and J usage is TRBJ2-1; 8 bases line up with TRBD2. This CDR3 comprises 15 residues. Germline assignment: CDR1 GTSNPN and CDR2 SVGIG (reference sequence). After removal of 1 base from V and 7 bases from J, the junction contained 9 bases not matched to a gene. CDR3 sequence reads: CAWSDSFGGDNEQFF. Here the CDR3 DNA reads TGTGCCTGGAGTGATTCGTTCGGGGGGGATAATGAGCAGTTCTTC.

J is TRBJ1-6 and V is TRBV12-5, with D maybe TRBD1 (5 bases). Germline V gene data show CDR1 as LGHNT and CDR2 as FRNRAP. The CDR3 loop spans 16 amino acids. Trimming cost V 1 base and J 8 bases, with 15 bases left between them. This chain's CDR3 is CASGLGQPGVDSPLHF. The DNA of the CDR3 is TGTGCTAGTGGTTTGGGCCAGCCGGGGGTAGATTCACCCCTCCACTTT.

This clonotype turned up a few times. This chain links TRBV28 with TRBJ2-3; D remains ambiguous. Per germline, CDR1 MDHEN and CDR2 SYDVKM. V dropped 7 bases and J dropped 1 base, with 12 bases sitting between them. The CDR3 totals 14 residues. The CDR3 DNA sequence: TGTGCCAGCATGGGCGCCCGAGGCACAGATACGCAGTATTTT. Translating it yields CASMGARGTDTQYF.

The table lists this clonotype with many counts. This chain uses TRBV20-1 with TRBJ2-7; D may match TRBD1 or TRBD2 (5 bases each). The ends were cut back, 1 base at V and 3 bases at J, with 10 bases in the middle. The CDR3 has 13 amino acids. The germline gives CDR1 DFQATT, CDR2 SNEGSKA (reference sequence). Here the CDR3 reads CSARVGGNYEQYF. CDR3 nucleotides: TGCAGTGCTAGAGTTGGGGGAAACTACGAGCAGTACTTC.

This clonotype was detected many times. The CDR3 region is CASSPGQGESPLHF. The CDR3 coding sequence is TGTGCCAGCAGCCCGGGACAGGGGGAAAGTCCCCTCCACTTT. The V call is TRBV5-4, the J call TRBJ1-6; TRBD1 agrees at 11 bases. The germline gives CDR1 SGHNT, CDR2 YYREEE (reference sequence). With 4 bases clipped from V and 13 bases from J, the junction kept 7 bases outside the gene matches. The CDR3 loop spans 14 amino acids. The full variable domain, in which reference TRBV5-4 and TRBJ1-6 provide the parts outside the CDR3, is ETGVTQSPTHLIKTRGQQVTLRCSSQSGHNTVSWYQQALGQGPQFIFQYYREEENGRGNFPPRFSGLQFPNYSSELNVNALELDDSALYLCASSPGQGESPLHFGNGTRLTVT.

This clonotype appeared a few times. The V and J genes are TRBV11-2 and TRBJ2-5; D may be TRBD1 (6 bases). Germline-derived CDR1 and CDR2 are SGHAT and FQNNGV. The CDR3 has 15 amino acids. V lost 4 bases and J 5 bases, leaving 17 bases between the germline ends. CDR3 sequence reads: CASSYRGQPRETQYF. For the CDR3, the DNA is TGTGCCAGCAGCTACCGCGGACAGCCGAGGGAGACCCAGTACTTC.

V gene TRBV6-6 combines with J gene TRBJ1-2, with TRBD1 matching over 7 bases. J lost 4 bases, V lost 2 bases, and 10 bases had no gene match. CDR1 MNHNY and CDR2 SVGAGI come from the germline V gene (reference sequence). The length of the CDR3 is 16 residues. The CDR3 DNA reads as TGTGCCAGCAGTTACAAAGTACAGGGACAGCCCTATGGCTACACCTTC. The encoded protein is CASSYKVQGQPYGYTF.